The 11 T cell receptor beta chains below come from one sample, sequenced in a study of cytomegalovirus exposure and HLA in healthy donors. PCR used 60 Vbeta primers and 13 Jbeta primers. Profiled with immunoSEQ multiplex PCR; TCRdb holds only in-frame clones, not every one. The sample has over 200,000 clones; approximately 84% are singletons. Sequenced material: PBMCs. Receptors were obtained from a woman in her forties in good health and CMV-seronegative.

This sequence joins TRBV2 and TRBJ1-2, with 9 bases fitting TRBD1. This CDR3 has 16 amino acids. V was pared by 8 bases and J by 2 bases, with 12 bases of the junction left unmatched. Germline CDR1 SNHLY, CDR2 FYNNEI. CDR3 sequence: CASEWAGQGGNYGYTF. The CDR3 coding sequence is TGTGCCAGCGAGTGGGCGGGACAGGGTGGGAACTATGGCTACACCTTC.

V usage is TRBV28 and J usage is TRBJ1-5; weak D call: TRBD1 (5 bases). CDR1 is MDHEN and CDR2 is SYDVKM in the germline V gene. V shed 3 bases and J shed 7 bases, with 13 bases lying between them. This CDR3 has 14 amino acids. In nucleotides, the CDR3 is TGTGCCAGCAGTTTCTCAGGGCTGAAGCAGCCCCAGCATTTT. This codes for CASSFSGLKQPQHF. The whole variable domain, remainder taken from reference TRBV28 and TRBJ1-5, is DVKVTQSSRYLVKRTGEKVFLECVQDMDHENMFWYRQDPGLGLRLIYFSYDVKMKEKGDIPEGYSVSREKKERFSLILESASTNQTSMYLCASSFSGLKQPQHFGDGTRLSIL.

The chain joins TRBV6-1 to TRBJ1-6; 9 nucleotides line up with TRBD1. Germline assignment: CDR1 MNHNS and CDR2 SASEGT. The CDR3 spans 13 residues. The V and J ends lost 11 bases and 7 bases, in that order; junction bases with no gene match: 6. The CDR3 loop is CAALDRGNSPLHF. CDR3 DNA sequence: TGTGCCGCCCTGGACAGGGGAAATTCACCCCTCCACTTT.

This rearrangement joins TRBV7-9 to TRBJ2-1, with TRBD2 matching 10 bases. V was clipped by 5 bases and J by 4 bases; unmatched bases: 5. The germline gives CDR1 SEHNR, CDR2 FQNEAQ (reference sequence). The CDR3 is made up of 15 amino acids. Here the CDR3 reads CASSRLAGGYNEQFF. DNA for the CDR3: TGTGCCAGCAGCCGATTAGCGGGGGGATACAATGAGCAGTTCTTC.

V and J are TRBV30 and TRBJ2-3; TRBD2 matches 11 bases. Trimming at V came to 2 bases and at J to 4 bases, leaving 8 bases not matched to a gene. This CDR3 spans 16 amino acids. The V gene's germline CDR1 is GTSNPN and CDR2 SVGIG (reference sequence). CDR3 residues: CAWSPSLAGVADTQYF. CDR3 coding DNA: TGTGCCTGGAGTCCTTCACTAGCGGGGGTTGCAGATACGCAGTATTTT.

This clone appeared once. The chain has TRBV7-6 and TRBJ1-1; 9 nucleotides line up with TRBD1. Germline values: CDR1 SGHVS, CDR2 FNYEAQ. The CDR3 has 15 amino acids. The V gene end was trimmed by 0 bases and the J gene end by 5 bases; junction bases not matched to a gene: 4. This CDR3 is CASSLAGQGVTEAFF. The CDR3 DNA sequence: TGTGCCAGCAGCTTAGCGGGACAGGGAGTGACTGAAGCTTTCTTT.

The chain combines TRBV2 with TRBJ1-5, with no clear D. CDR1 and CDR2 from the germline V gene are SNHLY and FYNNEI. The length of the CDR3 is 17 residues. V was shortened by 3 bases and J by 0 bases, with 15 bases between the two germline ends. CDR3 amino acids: CASSERHPTNSNQPQHF. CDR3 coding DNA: TGTGCCAGCAGTGAGCGGCACCCCACAAATAGCAATCAGCCCCAGCATTTT.

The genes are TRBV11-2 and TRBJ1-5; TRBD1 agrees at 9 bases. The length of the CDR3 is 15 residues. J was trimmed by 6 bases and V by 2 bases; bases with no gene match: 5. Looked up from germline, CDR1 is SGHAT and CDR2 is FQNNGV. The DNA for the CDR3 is TGTGCCAGCAGCTTACGGACAGGGGCGGGTCAGCCCCAGCATTTT. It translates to CASSLRTGAGQPQHF.

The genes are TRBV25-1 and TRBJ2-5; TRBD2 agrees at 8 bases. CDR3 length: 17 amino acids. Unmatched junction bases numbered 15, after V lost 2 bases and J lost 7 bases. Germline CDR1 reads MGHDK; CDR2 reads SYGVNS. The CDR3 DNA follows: TGTGCCAGCAGTGAAGGGGGGACTAGTATGGTATCGGGGACCCAGTACTTC. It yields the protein CASSEGGTSMVSGTQYF.

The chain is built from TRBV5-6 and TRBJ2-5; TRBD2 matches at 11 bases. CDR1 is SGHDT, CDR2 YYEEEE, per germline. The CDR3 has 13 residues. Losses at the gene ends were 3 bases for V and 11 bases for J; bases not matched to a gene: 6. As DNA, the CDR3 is TGTGCCAGCAGCTGGGCGACTAGCGGGGTTCAGTACTTC. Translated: CASSWATSGVQYF.

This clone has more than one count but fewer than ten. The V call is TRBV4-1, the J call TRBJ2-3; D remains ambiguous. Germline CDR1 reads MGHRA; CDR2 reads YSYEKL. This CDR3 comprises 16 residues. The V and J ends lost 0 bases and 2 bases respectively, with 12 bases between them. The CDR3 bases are TGCGCCAGCAGCCAAGATCACTCGAAGCCCACAGATACGCAGTATTTT. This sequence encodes CASSQDHSKPTDTQYF.